This TCR beta chain was sequenced for a study of T-cell memory formation after mild COVID-19. Overall study: Clusters of TCRs were largely donor specific.

V lost 5 bases to trimming and J lost 6 bases, with 15 bases between them. The germline V gene has CDR1 SGHRS and CDR2 YFSETQ. This CDR3 region has 13 residues. Using constant-segment primers, 5'RACE produced TCR alpha and TCR beta cDNA libraries carrying sample barcodes and UMIs. TCRdb analysed the 5' RACE reads with MiXCR anew, one entry per CDR3 protein. Of almost 350,000 distinct CDR3 sequences listed, around a fifth were seen once; the top ten hold 21%. This clonotype was picked up many times. Its cognate antigen is unknown. Study-wide results and limits: Of the contracting clones, CD4+ ones lay mainly in CM and EM, and CD8+ ones in EMRA. Day 37-peaking second-wave clones had unconfirmed SARS-CoV-2 specificity.

The sample consisted of PBMCs or a T cell subset sorted from them (not recorded which). The V gene is TRBV5-1, the J gene TRBJ2-7, with D perhaps TRBD1 or TRBD2 (5 bases each). This clonotype originated in a man aged 18 to 29 who had mild COVID-19 (a few samples of this study predate the infection). Cell type and time point are not known. This chain's CDR3 is CASSSQGEGEQYV. As DNA, the CDR3 is TGCGCCAGCAGTTCCCAGGGAGAAGGCGAGCAGTACGTC.